Listed here is a single T cell receptor beta chain. The J segment lost 8 bases and the V segment lost 2 bases, leaving 4 bases of the junction unmatched. The CDR3 runs to 14 residues. Germline CDR1 reads SGHRS; CDR2 reads YFSETQ. The data originate from a study of blood T cell repertoires in COVID-19. Study information: The United States, Italy and Spain provided the acute and convalescent COVID-19 samples. PBMCs, B-cell-depleted T cells, or T cells provided the cDNA or gDNA that made up the material.

In the original processing: Quantification of nucleated cells was approximated via reference gene primer amplification. This table comes from immunoSEQ multiplex PCR, and its TCRdb copy is limited to in-frame clones, with some not included. D and trimming were read from the DNA, whereas the V and J calls and clone size are those reported in that table. The data show about 210,000 clones, with around nine tenths seen just once and 1.5% to 2% held by the top ten. What was sequenced was peripheral blood. J is TRBJ2-1 and V is TRBV5-1; 10 positions agree with TRBD1. This receptor was taken from a young man with active or convalescent COVID-19. The CDR3 loop reads CASSLRQGADEQFF. The DNA of the CDR3 is TGCGCCAGCAGCTTACGACAGGGGGCCGATGAGCAGTTCTTC.